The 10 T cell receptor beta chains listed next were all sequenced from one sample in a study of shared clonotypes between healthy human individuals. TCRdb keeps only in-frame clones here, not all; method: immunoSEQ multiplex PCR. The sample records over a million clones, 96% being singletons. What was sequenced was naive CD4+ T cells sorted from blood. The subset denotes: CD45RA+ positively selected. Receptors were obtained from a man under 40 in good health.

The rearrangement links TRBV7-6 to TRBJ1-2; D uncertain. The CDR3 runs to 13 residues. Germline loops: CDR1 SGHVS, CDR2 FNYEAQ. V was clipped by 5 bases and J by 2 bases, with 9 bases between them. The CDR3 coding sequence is TGTGCCAGCAGCCTTTCCTCCAACTATGGCTACACCTTC. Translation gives CASSLSSNYGYTF.

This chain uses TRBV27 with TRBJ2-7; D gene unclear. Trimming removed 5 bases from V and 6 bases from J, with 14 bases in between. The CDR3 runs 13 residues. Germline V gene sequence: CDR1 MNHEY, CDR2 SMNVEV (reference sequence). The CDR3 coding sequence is TGTGCCAGCAGTCCCGTTGCGGCAGGCGAGCAGTACTTC. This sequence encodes CASSPVAAGEQYF.

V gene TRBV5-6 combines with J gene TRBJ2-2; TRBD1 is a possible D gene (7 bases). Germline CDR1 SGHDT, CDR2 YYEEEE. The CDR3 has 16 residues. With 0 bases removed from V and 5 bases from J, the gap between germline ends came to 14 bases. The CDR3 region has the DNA TGTGCCAGCAGCTTGGTGCAGGGGGGTTTTACCGGGGAGCTGTTTTTT. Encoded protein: CASSLVQGGFTGELFF. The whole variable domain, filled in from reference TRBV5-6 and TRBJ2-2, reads DAGVTQSPTHLIKTRGQQVTLRCSPKSGHDTVSWYQQALGQGPQFIFQYYEEEERQRGNFPDRFSGHQFPNYSSELNVNALLLGDSALYLCASSLVQGGFTGELFFGEGSRLTVL.

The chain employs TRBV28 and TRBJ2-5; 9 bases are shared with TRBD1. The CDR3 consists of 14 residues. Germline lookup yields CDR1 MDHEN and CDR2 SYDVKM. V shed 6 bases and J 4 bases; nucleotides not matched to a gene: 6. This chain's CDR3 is CASRRADRGETQYF. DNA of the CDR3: TGTGCCAGCAGGAGAGCGGACAGGGGAGAGACCCAGTACTTC.

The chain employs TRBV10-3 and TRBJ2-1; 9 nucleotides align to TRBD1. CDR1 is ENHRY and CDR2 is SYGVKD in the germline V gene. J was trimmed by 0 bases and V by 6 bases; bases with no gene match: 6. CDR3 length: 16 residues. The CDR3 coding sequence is TGTGCCATCAGAAAACAGGGGGCCAGCTCCTACAATGAGCAGTTCTTC. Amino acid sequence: CAIRKQGASSYNEQFF.

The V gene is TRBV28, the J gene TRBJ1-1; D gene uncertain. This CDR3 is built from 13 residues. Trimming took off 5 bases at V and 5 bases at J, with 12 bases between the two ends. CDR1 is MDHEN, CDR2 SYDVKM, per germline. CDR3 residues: CASSPQIETEAFF. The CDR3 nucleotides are TGTGCCAGCAGTCCCCAAATTGAGACTGAAGCTTTCTTT. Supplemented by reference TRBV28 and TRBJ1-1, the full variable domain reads DVKVTQSSRYLVKRTGEKVFLECVQDMDHENMFWYRQDPGLGLRLIYFSYDVKMKEKGDIPEGYSVSREKKERFSLILESASTNQTSMYLCASSPQIETEAFFGQGTRLTVV.

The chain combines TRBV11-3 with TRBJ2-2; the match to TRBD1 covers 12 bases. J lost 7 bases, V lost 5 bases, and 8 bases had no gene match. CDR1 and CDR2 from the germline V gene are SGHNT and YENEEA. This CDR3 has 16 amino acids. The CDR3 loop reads CASSPRDRGRSGELFF. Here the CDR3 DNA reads TGTGCCAGCAGCCCCCGGGACAGGGGGCGCAGCGGGGAGCTGTTTTTT. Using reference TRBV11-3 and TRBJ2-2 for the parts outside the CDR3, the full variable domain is EAGVVQSPRYKIIEKKQPVAFWCNPISGHNTLYWYLQNLGQGPELLIRYENEEAVDDSQLPKDRFSAERLKGVDSTLKIQPAELGDSAVYLCASSPRDRGRSGELFFGEGSRLTVL.

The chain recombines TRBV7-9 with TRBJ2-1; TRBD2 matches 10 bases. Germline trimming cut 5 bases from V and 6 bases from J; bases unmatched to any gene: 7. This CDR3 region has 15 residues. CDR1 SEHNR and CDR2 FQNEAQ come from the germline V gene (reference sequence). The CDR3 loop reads CASSPLAGGSNEQFF. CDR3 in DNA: TGTGCCAGCAGCCCATTAGCGGGAGGCAGCAATGAGCAGTTCTTC.

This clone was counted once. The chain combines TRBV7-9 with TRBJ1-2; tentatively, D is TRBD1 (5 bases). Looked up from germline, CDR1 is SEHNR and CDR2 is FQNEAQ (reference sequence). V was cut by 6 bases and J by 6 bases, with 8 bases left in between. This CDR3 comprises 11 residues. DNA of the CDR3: TGTGCCAGCAGACAGGTGGATGGCTACACCTTC. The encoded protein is CASRQVDGYTF.

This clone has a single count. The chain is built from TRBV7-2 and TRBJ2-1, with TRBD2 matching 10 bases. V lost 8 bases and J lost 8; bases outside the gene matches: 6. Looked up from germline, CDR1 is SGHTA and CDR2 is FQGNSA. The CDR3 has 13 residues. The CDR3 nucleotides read TGTGCCAGCGCCCTAGCGGGAGAATATGAGCAGTTCTTC. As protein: CASALAGEYEQFF.